This TCR beta chain was sequenced in a study of cytomegalovirus exposure and HLA in healthy donors. Broader study findings: In an earlier analysis, productive rearrangement rates for most beta V segments clustered near 87% or 30%. More than 150 TCR beta chains were listed as cytomegalovirus-associated.

About this clone: Its antigen is not identified.

The PCR employed 60 Vbeta primers together with 13 Jbeta primers. Assay used: immunoSEQ multiplex PCR; TCRdb lists only in-frame clones, some missing. The sample contains some 140,000 clones, roughly four fifths of which appear only once. This receptor was taken from a woman aged 40 to 49 in good health and CMV-seronegative. Input material: PBMCs.

CDR3 loop: CASSTNRANSPLHF. In nucleotides, the CDR3 is TGTGCCAGCAGTACAAACAGGGCAAATTCACCCCTCCACTTT. The chain carries TRBV13 and TRBJ1-6; weak D call: TRBD1 (6 bases). The CDR3 extends over 14 amino acids. Germline loops: CDR1 PRHDT, CDR2 FYEKMQ (reference sequence). Trimming cost V 6 bases and J 7 bases, with 13 bases left between them.